The entry that follows covers one T cell receptor (beta chain) sequence. What it recognizes is unknown. Blood specimens came from baseline, cycle 4 day 1, and cycle 7 day 1. Libraries were prepared by immunoSEQ multiplex PCR; TCRdb keeps only in-frame clonotypes and omits some of them. The table lists approximately 61,000 clones, around nine tenths of them singletons, with under 20% in the top ten. This record belongs to a study of OX40 agonist ivuxolimab in advanced cancers. Study summary: Aged roughly 20 to 79 with a mean of roughly 65 years, they were around 79% male. Among those treated, three patients had partial responses, one with hepatocellular carcinoma and two with cutaneous melanoma.

The CDR3 extends over 14 amino acids. V lost 3 bases and J 2 bases, leaving 11 bases between the germline ends. The germline V gene has CDR1 MDHEN and CDR2 SYDVKM. General study findings and limits: Low normalized T-cell clonal expansion also characterized some of the nonresponders.

The specimen comprised CD4+ or CD8+ T cells sorted from blood, sampled in a trial of the OX40 agonist ivuxolimab. The sequence was obtained from an adult with an advanced solid tumor such as melanoma, head and neck, liver or kidney cancer. V usage is TRBV28 and J usage is TRBJ2-7; D is undetermined. In DNA form, the CDR3 reads TGTGCCAGCAGTTTCCTGAGAATCCCCTACGAGCAGTACTTC. Translation gives CASSFLRIPYEQYF.